A selection of T cell receptor beta chains follows, all from one sample in a study of cytomegalovirus exposure and HLA in healthy donors. Profiling relied on immunoSEQ multiplex PCR, and the TCRdb table lists in-frame clones only, not all of them. The sample's table shows fewer than 130,000 clones. Sequencing input: PBMCs. All receptors come from a man in his forties or fifties in good health and CMV-seronegative. The CDR3 runs from the conserved cysteine through the conserved F or W. The D gene is left open where the match is weak.

v_gene,len,j_gene,d_gene,CDR3aa,CDR3nt
TRBV5-1,13,TRBJ2-7,.,CASSLGGGDEQYF,TGCGCCAGCAGCCTAGGAGGGGGCGACGAGCAGTACTTC
TRBV11-3,13,TRBJ2-7,.,CASSSRVAYEQYF,TGTGCCAGCAGCTCACGAGTCGCTTACGAGCAGTACTTC
TRBV27,16,TRBJ2-2,TRBD2,CASRDSVAGGTGELFF,TGTGCCAGCAGGGACTCAGTGGCGGGAGGCACCGGGGAGCTGTTTTTT
TRBV23-1,12,TRBJ2-7,TRBD1,CASGTGVYEQYF,TGCGCCAGCGGGACAGGGGTCTACGAGCAGTACTTC
TRBV7-9,15,TRBJ1-1,.,CASSPSGVLNTEAFF,TGTGCCAGCAGCCCCAGCGGGGTATTGAACACTGAAGCTTTCTTT
TRBV19,18,TRBJ1-5,TRBD1,CASSIAPGTGYSNQPQHF,TGTGCCAGTAGTATCGCGCCCGGGACAGGGTATAGCAATCAGCCCCAGCATTTT
TRBV27,15,TRBJ2-2,TRBD1,CASSLLYRGTGELFF,TGTGCCAGCAGTTTATTGTACAGGGGTACCGGGGAGCTGTTTTTT
TRBV19,14,TRBJ2-7,.,CASSTQPGTYEQYF,TGTGCCAGTAGTACTCAACCGGGGACCTACGAGCAGTACTTC
TRBV7-2,14,TRBJ2-2,TRBD1,CASSLAGGAGELFF,TGTGCCAGCAGCTTGGCAGGGGGCGCCGGGGAGCTGTTTTTT
TRBV9,15,TRBJ2-7,.,CASSVDRRAAYEQYF,TGTGCCAGCAGCGTAGACCGCAGGGCCGCCTACGAGCAGTACTTC
TRBV5-5,16,TRBJ1-4,.,CASSRETGKTNEKLFF,TGTGCCAGCAGCCGGGAAACAGGGAAAACTAATGAAAAACTGTTTTTT
TRBV9,16,TRBJ2-3,TRBD2,CASSARTSGSTDTQYF,TGTGCCAGCAGCGCCAGGACTAGCGGTAGCACAGATACGCAGTATTTT
TRBV14,17,TRBJ1-4,.,CASSQRGGGPTNEKLFF,TGTGCCAGCAGCCAACGCGGGGGAGGGCCGACTAATGAAAAACTGTTTTTT
TRBV2,14,TRBJ1-2,.,CASSGEKRAGGYTF,TGTGCCAGCAGCGGAGAGAAGAGGGCCGGTGGCTACACCTTC
TRBV9,14,TRBJ2-1,TRBD1,CASSVQDRYNEQFF,TGTGCCAGCAGCGTGCAGGACAGGTACAATGAGCAGTTCTTC
TRBV18,16,TRBJ2-7,TRBD1,CASSPTMGQVSHEQYF,TGTGCCAGCTCACCAACAATGGGACAGGTTTCCCACGAGCAGTACTTC
TRBV27,16,TRBJ2-7,.,CASSFLPKTISYEQYF,TGTGCCAGCAGTTTCCTCCCCAAGACAATCTCCTACGAGCAGTACTTC
TRBV6-5,14,TRBJ2-5,TRBD2,CASVSGGEEETQYF,TGTGCCAGCGTAAGCGGGGGGGAGGAGGAGACCCAGTACTTC
TRBV5-4,14,TRBJ1-4,.,CASSFAGANEKLFF,TGTGCCAGCAGCTTCGCCGGGGCTAATGAAAAACTGTTTTTT
TRBV4-3,15,TRBJ2-7,TRBD1,CASSQDWGQGHEQYF,TGCGCCAGCAGCCAAGATTGGGGACAGGGCCACGAGCAGTACTTC
TRBV4-1,15,TRBJ2-1,.,CASSLGGLLYNEQFF,TGCGCCAGCAGCCTGGGGGGGCTACTCTACAATGAGCAGTTCTTC
TRBV5-4,14,TRBJ1-1,TRBD1,CASSLETGGTEAFF,TGTGCCAGCAGCTTGGAGACAGGGGGCACTGAAGCTTTCTTT
TRBV12-5,13,TRBJ1-2,TRBD1,CASAPGTAYGYTF,TGTGCTAGTGCCCCGGGGACAGCCTATGGCTACACCTTC
TRBV27,15,TRBJ1-6,TRBD1,CASSPITGGGSPLHF,TGTGCCAGCAGTCCGATAACAGGGGGAGGTTCACCCCTCCACTTT
TRBV7-9,14,TRBJ1-1,.,CASSLSLRDTEAFF,TGTGCCAGCAGCTTATCCCTCAGGGACACTGAAGCTTTCTTT
TRBV19,17,TRBJ2-1,TRBD2,CASSPRLAGGSYNEQFF,TGTGCCAGTAGTCCAAGACTAGCGGGAGGGTCCTACAATGAGCAGTTCTTC
TRBV5-1,14,TRBJ1-1,.,CASSLTGLNTEAFF,TGCGCCAGCAGCTTGACCGGACTTAACACTGAAGCTTTCTTT